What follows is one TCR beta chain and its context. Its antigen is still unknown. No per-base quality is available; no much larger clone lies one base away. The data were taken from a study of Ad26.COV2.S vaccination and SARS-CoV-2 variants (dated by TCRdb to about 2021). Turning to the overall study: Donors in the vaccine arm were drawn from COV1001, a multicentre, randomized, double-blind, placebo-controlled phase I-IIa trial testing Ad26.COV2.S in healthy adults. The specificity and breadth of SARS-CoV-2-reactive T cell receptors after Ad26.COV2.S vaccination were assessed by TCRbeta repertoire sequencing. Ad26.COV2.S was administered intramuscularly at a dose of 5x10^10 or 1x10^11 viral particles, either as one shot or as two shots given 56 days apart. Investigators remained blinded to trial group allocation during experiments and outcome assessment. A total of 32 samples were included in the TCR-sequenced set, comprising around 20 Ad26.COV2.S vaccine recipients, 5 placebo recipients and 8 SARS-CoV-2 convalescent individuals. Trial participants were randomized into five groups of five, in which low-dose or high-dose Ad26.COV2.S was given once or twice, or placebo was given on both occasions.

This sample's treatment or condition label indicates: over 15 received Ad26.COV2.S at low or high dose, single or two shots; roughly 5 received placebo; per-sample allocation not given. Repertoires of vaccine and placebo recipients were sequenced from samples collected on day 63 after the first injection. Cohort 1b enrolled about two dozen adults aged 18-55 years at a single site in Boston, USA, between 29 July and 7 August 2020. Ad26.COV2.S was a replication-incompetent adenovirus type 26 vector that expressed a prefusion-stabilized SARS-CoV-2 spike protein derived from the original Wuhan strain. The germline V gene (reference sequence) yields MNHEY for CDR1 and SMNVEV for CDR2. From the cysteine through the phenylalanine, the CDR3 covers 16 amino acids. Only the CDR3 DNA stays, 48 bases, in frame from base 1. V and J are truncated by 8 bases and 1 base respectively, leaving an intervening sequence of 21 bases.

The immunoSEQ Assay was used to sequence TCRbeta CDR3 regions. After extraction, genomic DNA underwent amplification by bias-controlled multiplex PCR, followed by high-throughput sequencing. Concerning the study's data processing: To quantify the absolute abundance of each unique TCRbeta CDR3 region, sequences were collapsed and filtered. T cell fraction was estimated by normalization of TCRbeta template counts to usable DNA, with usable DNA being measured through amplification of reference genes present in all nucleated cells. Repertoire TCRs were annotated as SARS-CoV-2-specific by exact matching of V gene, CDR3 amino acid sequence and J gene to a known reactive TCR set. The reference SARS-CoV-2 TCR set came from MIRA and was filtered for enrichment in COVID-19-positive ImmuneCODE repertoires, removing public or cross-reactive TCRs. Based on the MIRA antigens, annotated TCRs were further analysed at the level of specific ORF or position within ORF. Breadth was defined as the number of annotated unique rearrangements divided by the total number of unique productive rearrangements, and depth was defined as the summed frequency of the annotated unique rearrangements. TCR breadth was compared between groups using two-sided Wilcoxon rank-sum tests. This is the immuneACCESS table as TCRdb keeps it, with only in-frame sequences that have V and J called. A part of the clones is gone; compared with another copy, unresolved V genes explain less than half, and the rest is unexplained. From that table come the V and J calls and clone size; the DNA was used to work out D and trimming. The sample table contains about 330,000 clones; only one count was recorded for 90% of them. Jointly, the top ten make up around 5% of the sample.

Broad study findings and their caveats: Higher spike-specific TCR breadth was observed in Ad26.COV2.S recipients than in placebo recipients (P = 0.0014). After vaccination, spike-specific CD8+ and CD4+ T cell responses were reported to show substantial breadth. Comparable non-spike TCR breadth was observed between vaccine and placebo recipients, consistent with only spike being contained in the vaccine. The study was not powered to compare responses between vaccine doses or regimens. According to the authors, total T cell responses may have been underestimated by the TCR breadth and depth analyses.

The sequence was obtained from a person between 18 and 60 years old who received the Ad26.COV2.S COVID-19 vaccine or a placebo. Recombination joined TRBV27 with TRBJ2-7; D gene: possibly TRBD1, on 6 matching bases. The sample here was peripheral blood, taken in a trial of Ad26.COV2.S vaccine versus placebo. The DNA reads TGTGCCAGCCGCCCCCCTTTGGGCAGGGGTTCCTACGAGCAGTACTTC. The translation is CASRPPLGRGSYEQYF.